What follows are 31 T cell receptor beta chains derived from one specimen sequenced in a study of blood T cell repertoires in COVID-19 (dated by TCRdb to the early 2020s). The library was made by the immunoSEQ multiplex PCR assay. TCRdb took this table from immuneACCESS and kept in-frame rearrangements with V and J called. Such tables lack part of the clones; where checked against another copy, unresolved V genes explain under half of the gap, and the rest is unexplained. The sample table holds approximately 88,000 clones, of which 80% were seen once. Around 21% of the sample rests with the top ten. Input material: peripheral blood. The origin of the receptors is a woman of 80 years or more with acute or convalescent COVID-19.

The chain employs TRBV12-5 and TRBJ2-2, with D tentatively TRBD2 (5 bases). The germline CDR1 and CDR2 sequences are LGHNT and FRNRAP. The CDR3 runs 14 residues. Between the trimmed V and J ends, which lost 6 bases and 1 base, there was a span of 9 bases. The CDR3 is CASGHGLNTGELFF. The CDR3 bases are TGTGCTAGTGGACACGGACTGAACACCGGGGAGCTGTTTTTT. The full variable domain, its missing parts supplied by reference TRBV12-5 and TRBJ2-2, is DARVTQTPRHKVTEMGQEVTMRCQPILGHNTVFWYRQTMMQGLELLAYFRNRAPLDDSGMPKDRFSAEMPDATLATLKIQPSEPRDSAVYFCASGHGLNTGELFFGEGSRLTVL.

This sequence joins TRBV10-3 and TRBJ2-3, with TRBD2 identical over 12 bases. This CDR3 has 15 residues. Germline trimming cut 4 bases from V and 5 bases from J; bases unmatched to any gene: 4. CDR1 is ENHRY, CDR2 SYGVKD, per germline. This CDR3 is CAISASGGVGDTQYF. CDR3 coding DNA: TGTGCCATCAGTGCTAGCGGGGGGGTGGGAGATACGCAGTATTTT.

The genes are TRBV2 and TRBJ1-2; possibly TRBD1 for D (6 bases). This CDR3 contains 13 residues. Germline CDR1 SNHLY, CDR2 FYNNEI. With 3 bases removed from V and 4 bases from J, the gap between germline ends came to 9 bases. The CDR3 bases are TGTGCCAGCAGTGAGGGGGCCGGCTATGGCTACACCTTC. Translated: CASSEGAGYGYTF.

The CDR3 DNA reads as TGCGCCAGCAGCTTGGCCTCCGGCGGGGTCCAAGAGACCCAGTACTTC. This codes for CASSLASGGVQETQYF. This chain connects TRBV5-1 to TRBJ2-5; a weak D match, TRBD2 (6 bases). This CDR3 is built from 16 residues. The V gene's germline CDR1 is SGHRS and CDR2 YFSETQ. Trimming left V 0 bases short and J 1 base short, with 13 bases between.

The CDR3 is CATSSGGPGETQYF. CDR3 DNA sequence: TGTGCCACCAGCTCGGGGGGGCCGGGGGAGACCCAGTACTTC. This chain links TRBV24-1 with TRBJ2-5, with 8 bases fitting TRBD2. The V and J ends lost 7 bases and 5 bases, in that order; junction bases with no gene match: 8. CDR1 and CDR2 (germline): KGHDR, SFDVKD. This CDR3 has 14 residues.

V gene TRBV7-8 combines with J gene TRBJ2-1, with 7 bases fitting TRBD2. V was clipped by 8 bases and J by 0 bases; unmatched bases: 7. Germline assignment: CDR1 SGHVS and CDR2 FQNEAQ. CDR3 size: 15 residues. The CDR3 coding sequence is TGTGCCAGCCGTGGGGGGGGGTCCTCCTACAATGAGCAGTTCTTC. Amino acid sequence: CASRGGGSSYNEQFF.

The chain recombines TRBV19 with TRBJ1-1; 7 nucleotides agree with TRBD1. In germline, CDR1 is LNHDA, CDR2 SQIVND (reference sequence). Trimming took 5 bases from V and 1 from J; bases not matched to a gene: 4. This CDR3 is 14 amino acids long. CDR3 loop: CASSGQAKNTEAFF. The CDR3 region has the DNA TGTGCCAGTAGTGGACAGGCGAAGAACACTGAAGCTTTCTTT.

The V gene is TRBV7-9, the J gene TRBJ2-7, with D hard to call. CDR3 length: 14 amino acids. CDR1 and CDR2 from the germline V gene are SEHNR and FQNEAQ (reference sequence). V dropped 5 bases and J dropped 4 bases, with 15 bases sitting between them. CDR3 DNA: TGTGCCAGCAGCGGCGGTTTTAGCCGGTACGAGCAGTACTTC. Amino acids: CASSGGFSRYEQYF.

The V gene is TRBV5-5, the J gene TRBJ2-7; D is undetermined. The V gene's germline CDR1 is SGHKS and CDR2 YYEKEE (reference sequence). The CDR3 has 15 amino acids. Trimming shortened V by 2 bases and J by 0 bases, and 12 bases separated the two germline ends. The CDR3 sequence is CASSLVAGRSYEQYF. The CDR3 DNA is TGTGCCAGCAGCTTAGTCGCAGGCCGCTCCTACGAGCAGTACTTC.

V is TRBV5-4 and J is TRBJ1-6, with D perhaps TRBD1 (5 bases). This CDR3 spans 15 amino acids. The V end was cut by 6 bases, the J end by 8 bases, with 18 bases between. CDR1 SGHNT and CDR2 YYREEE come from the germline V gene (reference sequence). The chain's CDR3 is CASTDASSGHSPLHF. DNA of the CDR3: TGTGCCAGCACCGATGCGTCGTCAGGGCATTCACCCCTCCACTTT.

This clone came up once. V gene TRBV13 combines with J gene TRBJ2-3, with D maybe TRBD1 (6 bases). Germline V gives CDR1 PRHDT, CDR2 FYEKMQ (reference sequence). This CDR3 is 18 amino acids long. Trimming removed 1 base from V and 2 bases from J, with 19 bases in between. DNA for the CDR3: TGTGCCAGCAGCTTAGTTTGGGGGCAGAGGAAACCCACAGATACGCAGTATTTT. Its translation: CASSLVWGQRKPTDTQYF. The full variable domain, completed using reference TRBV13 and TRBJ2-3, is AAGVIQSPRHLIKEKRETATLKCYPIPRHDTVYWYQQGPGQDPQFLISFYEKMQSDKGSIPDRFSAQQFSDYHSELNMSSLELGDSALYFCASSLVWGQRKPTDTQYFGPGTRLTVL.

The chain carries TRBV21-1 and TRBJ2-3; no DNA check was done on the table's D call, TRBD2. TRBV21-1 is termed a pseudogene. The CDR3 contains 19 residues. The CDR3: CASSPQILGLAGGPDTQYF. The CDR3, as DNA: TGTGCCAGCAGCCCTCAGATCTTGGGACTAGCGGGAGGCCCAGATACGCAGTATTTT.

V and J are TRBV5-1 and TRBJ2-1, with D perhaps TRBD2 (6 bases). CDR1 SGHRS and CDR2 YFSETQ come from the germline V gene. The length of the CDR3 is 15 residues. Trimming removed 4 bases from V and 7 bases from J, with 18 bases in between. DNA of the CDR3: TGCGCCAGCAGCCTCCGCGGGACCAGCTGGAATGAGCAGTTCTTC. Its translation is CASSLRGTSWNEQFF.

The chain carries TRBV7-9 and TRBJ2-1; 7 bases are shared with TRBD2. The J segment lost 13 bases and the V segment lost 5 bases, leaving 14 bases of the junction unmatched. Germline values: CDR1 SEHNR, CDR2 FQNEAQ (reference sequence). The CDR3 length is 14 residues. The CDR3: CASSPGGLAVSQFF. The CDR3 DNA reads as TGTGCCAGCAGCCCCGGCGGGCTAGCGGTAAGCCAGTTCTTC.

The V gene is TRBV20-1, the J gene TRBJ2-7; TRBD2 aligns across 9 bases. The CDR3 spans 13 residues. CDR1 DFQATT and CDR2 SNEGSKA come from the germline V gene (reference sequence). The J segment lost 0 bases and the V segment lost 3 bases, leaving 0 bases of the junction unmatched. The CDR3 sequence: CSASSGSSYEQYF. CDR3 DNA: TGCAGTGCTAGTAGCGGGAGCTCCTACGAGCAGTACTTC.

The gene calls are TRBV7-8 and TRBJ2-3; TRBD1 agrees at 7 bases. J was trimmed by 2 bases and V by 5 bases; bases with no gene match: 7. Germline V CDR1 and CDR2: SGHVS, FQNEAQ. The CDR3 loop spans 15 amino acids. The CDR3 DNA reads TGTGCCAGCAGCCGACAGGGCGCCAACACAGATACGCAGTATTTT. Protein: CASSRQGANTDTQYF. The complete variable domain, with remaining parts taken from reference TRBV7-8 and TRBJ2-3, reads GAGVSQSPRYKVAKRGQDVALRCDPISGHVSLFWYQQALGQGPEFLTYFQNEAQLDKSGLPSDRFFAERPEGSVSTLKIQRTQQEDSAVYLCASSRQGANTDTQYFGPGTRLTVL.

This sequence joins TRBV24-1 and TRBJ2-1, with D possibly being TRBD2 (5 bases). This CDR3 is 13 amino acids long. Germline-derived CDR1 and CDR2 are KGHDR and SFDVKD. The ends were cut back, 4 bases at V and 8 bases at J, with 11 bases in the middle. CDR3 DNA: TGTGCCACCAGTGACTCTAGCTGGGATGAGCAGTTCTTC. It specifies CATSDSSWDEQFF.

This clone came up once. This chain joins TRBV27 and TRBJ2-1; a weak D match, TRBD2 (5 bases). The germline CDR1 and CDR2 sequences are MNHEY and SMNVEV (reference sequence). V was shortened by 10 bases and J by 6 bases, with 13 bases between the two germline ends. This CDR3 has 12 residues. The CDR3 DNA reads TGTGCCATGGGTAGCGTGCTCAATGAGCAGTTCTTC. Its translation is CAMGSVLNEQFF.

The chain is built from TRBV4-1 and TRBJ1-2; tentative D call: TRBD1 (5 bases). V lost 1 base and J 5 bases, leaving 14 bases between the germline ends. The CDR3 totals 15 residues. Germline V gene data show CDR1 as MGHRA and CDR2 as YSYEKL. The CDR3 reads CASSQAGGRAYGYTF. The CDR3 DNA sequence: TGCGCCAGCAGCCAAGCGGGGGGTCGAGCGTATGGCTACACCTTC.

This chain joins TRBV30 and TRBJ1-1; 7 bases line up with TRBD1. This CDR3 spans 15 amino acids. J was trimmed by 4 bases and V by 5 bases; bases with no gene match: 13. Per the germline V gene, CDR1 is GTSNPN and CDR2 is SVGIG (reference sequence). Written as DNA, the CDR3 is TGTGCCTGGGCGACAGGGACCCTATCGGGCACTGAAGCTTTCTTT. Protein product: CAWATGTLSGTEAFF.

This rearrangement joins TRBV7-3 to TRBJ2-2, with TRBD1 identical over 7 bases. There are 15 residues in the CDR3. The germline V gene has CDR1 SGHTA and CDR2 FQGTGA. The V segment lost 6 bases and the J segment 0 bases; nucleotides outside the gene matches: 4. The CDR3 spells CASSSGTANTGELFF. CDR3 sequence (DNA): TGTGCCAGCAGTTCCGGGACAGCGAACACCGGGGAGCTGTTTTTT.

This clone was found a few times. The chain has TRBV29-1 and TRBJ2-7; D gene unclear. V was shortened by 7 bases and J by 1 base, with 11 bases between the two germline ends. The CDR3 is 12 amino acids. Germline loops: CDR1 SQVTM, CDR2 ANQGSEA. CDR3 bases: TGCAGCGCCAAGACATCTTCCTACGAGCAGTACTTC. It yields the protein CSAKTSSYEQYF.

The chain uses TRBV5-4 and TRBJ1-2, with a tentative D call TRBD1 (6 bases). The CDR3 sequence is 15 residues long. Germline loops: CDR1 SGHNT, CDR2 YYREEE (reference sequence). Between the trimmed V and J ends, which lost 3 bases and 2 bases, there was a span of 14 bases. The CDR3 region is CASSSQYRENYGYTF. DNA for the CDR3: TGTGCCAGCAGCTCGCAATACAGGGAGAACTATGGCTACACCTTC. Full variable domain (missing parts from reference TRBV5-4 and TRBJ1-2): ETGVTQSPTHLIKTRGQQVTLRCSSQSGHNTVSWYQQALGQGPQFIFQYYREEENGRGNFPPRFSGLQFPNYSSELNVNALELDDSALYLCASSSQYRENYGYTFGSGTRLTVV.

The rearrangement uses TRBV3-1 (or the pseudogene TRBV3-2) and TRBJ1-6; the D is unclear. Germline values: CDR1 LGHDT, CDR2 YNNKEL (reference sequence). This CDR3 spans 15 amino acids. Trimming cost V 3 bases and J 9 bases, with 15 bases left between them. CDR3 protein: CASSQATERLSPLHF. CDR3 nucleotides: TGTGCCAGCAGCCAGGCGACCGAGAGACTTTCACCCCTCCACTTT.

This rearrangement joins TRBV5-1 to TRBJ2-1, with 9 bases fitting TRBD2. Looked up from germline, CDR1 is SGHRS and CDR2 is YFSETQ. This CDR3 is 18 amino acids long. Unmatched junction bases numbered 8, after V lost 1 base and J lost 0 bases. The CDR3 region has the DNA TGCGCCAGCAGCTTGTTGTGGAATAGCGGGAGCTCCTACAATGAGCAGTTCTTC. This gives the protein CASSLLWNSGSSYNEQFF.

The chain combines TRBV5-1 with TRBJ1-4, with 10 bases identical to TRBD1. There are 16 residues in the CDR3. CDR1 and CDR2 from the germline V gene are SGHRS and YFSETQ. V shed 3 bases, J shed 4 bases, and the junction held 6 bases outside the gene matches. In nucleotides, the CDR3 is TGCGCCAGCAGCTCCGGGACAGGGGCTTATAATGAAAAACTGTTTTTT. Amino acids: CASSSGTGAYNEKLFF.

The rearrangement uses TRBV5-1 and TRBJ2-7; D might be TRBD1 (5 bases). Trimming pared 0 bases from V and 2 bases from J, leaving 12 bases between. CDR1 is SGHRS and CDR2 is YFSETQ in the germline V gene. The CDR3 covers 15 residues. CDR3: CASSLGAGMTYEQYF. In DNA, the CDR3 is TGCGCCAGCAGCTTGGGGGCAGGGATGACCTACGAGCAGTACTTC.

The rearrangement links TRBV5-1 to TRBJ1-1; D is uncertain. The CDR3 spans 15 residues. Germline values: CDR1 SGHRS, CDR2 YFSETQ. V was trimmed by 0 bases and J by 1 base, leaving 10 bases between them. The CDR3 region has the DNA TGCGCCAGCAGCTTGGCCAGACTTGCGAACACTGAAGCTTTCTTT. It is translated as CASSLARLANTEAFF.

This clone was recorded a few times. This rearrangement joins TRBV20-1 to TRBJ2-7; D is perhaps TRBD2 (6 bases). The CDR3 runs to 15 residues. Trimming cost V 3 bases and J 0 bases, with 15 bases left between them. Germline V gene sequence: CDR1 DFQATT, CDR2 SNEGSKA (reference sequence). CDR3 residues: CSASGRGSRSYEQYF. The DNA of the CDR3 is TGCAGTGCTAGTGGCCGGGGGAGTCGCTCCTACGAGCAGTACTTC.

This clone appeared many times. In nucleotides, the CDR3 is TGTGCCAGCAGCCAACCAGGGGCACACTCCTACGAGCAGTACTTC. This encodes CASSQPGAHSYEQYF. The rearrangement joins TRBV14 to TRBJ2-7; possibly TRBD1 for D (6 bases). This CDR3 has 15 residues. V shed 2 bases and J shed 0 bases, with 11 bases lying between them. Germline V gene sequence: CDR1 SGHDN, CDR2 FVKESK.

This chain joins TRBV28 and TRBJ1-5; possibly TRBD1 for D (6 bases). CDR1 is MDHEN, CDR2 SYDVKM, per germline. V lost 6 bases to trimming and J lost 4 bases, with 10 bases between them. The CDR3 covers 13 residues. CDR3 nucleotide sequence: TGTGCCAGCAGAGGGACAAATAATCAGCCCCAGCATTTT. It yields the protein CASRGTNNQPQHF.